This entry concerns a single T cell receptor beta chain. Being off target in a library aimed at alpha chains, this beta chain has a size of little meaning. Single TCR cDNA molecules each had their own unique molecular identifier. TCRdb independently ran MiXCR on the 5' RACE reads; one entry per CDR3 protein. This sample carries approximately 12,000 distinct CDR3 sequences, roughly 5% of them seen once, and the ten largest clones take about 40%. The entry originates in a study of spatial heterogeneity in lung cancer. Overall study context: Sequence detection consistently recorded a greater number of beta-chain than alpha-chain sequences. TCR and UMI combinations that were unique each appeared, on average, more than ten times in raw reads.

Sample time point: sample taken at primary tumor resection. Unsorted whole RNA samples from tumor, nontumor lung or frozen PBMC were sequenced. The donors were 65 to 85 patients with non-small cell lung cancer that was early-stage and untreated. The CDR3 spans 14 residues. Germline V gene lookup returns CDR1 SGHTA and CDR2 FQGNSA. The V and J ends lost 3 bases and 8 bases respectively, with 14 bases between them. This chain connects TRBV7-2 to TRBJ2-1; D possibly corresponds to TRBD2 (6 bases). This receptor was taken from a human donor with early-stage non-small cell lung cancer. Here the sequenced sample was lung tumor tissue, taken at surgery. This CDR3 is CASSFDGTLDEQFF. The DNA of the CDR3 is TGTGCCAGCAGCTTCGACGGGACTCTCGATGAGCAGTTCTTC.